The clone carrying this TCR beta chain was seen just once. Per the authors' pipeline: Estimates of nucleated cell counts were drawn from the amplification of reference gene primers. Sequencing was performed with immunoSEQ multiplex PCR; in TCRdb, only in-frame clones are kept and a portion is missing. V and J calls and clone size are given by that table; D and trimming were obtained from the DNA. The sample lists about 270,000 clones; about 83% were seen once. The data belong to a study of blood T cell repertoires in COVID-19. Overall study context: Material from acute and convalescent COVID-19 was sourced from the United States, Italy and Spain. PBMCs, B-cell-depleted T cells, or T cells were the source of the cDNA or gDNA that made up the material.

The sequenced sample was peripheral blood. This clonotype was sampled from a man at least 80 years old with acute or convalescent COVID-19.

The CDR3 spells CASSLLQGIYGYTF. DNA of the CDR3: TGTGCCAGCAGTTTATTACAGGGAATCTATGGCTACACCTTC. This chain connects TRBV28 to TRBJ1-2; D is possibly TRBD1 (6 bases). Trimming left V 1 base short and J 4 bases short, with 10 bases between. The CDR3 covers 14 residues. From germline, CDR1 is MDHEN and CDR2 SYDVKM.